This entry concerns a single T cell receptor (beta chain). TCRdb keeps only in-frame clones here, not all; method: immunoSEQ multiplex PCR. The sample shows a few hundred thousand clones, 82% of them seen only once. The data belong to a study of blood T cell repertoires in COVID-19. The specimen was peripheral blood. The sequence was collected from a woman older than 75 with acute or convalescent COVID-19.

The CDR3 nucleotides are TGTGCCAGCAGTCAGGGATATGAGCAGTTCTTC. This translates into CASSQGYEQFF. The gene calls are TRBV27 and TRBJ2-1, with D possibly matching TRBD1 (5 bases). V lost 5 bases and J lost 8, with 7 bases in between. This CDR3 region has 11 residues. Germline-derived CDR1 and CDR2 are MNHEY and SMNVEV (reference sequence).